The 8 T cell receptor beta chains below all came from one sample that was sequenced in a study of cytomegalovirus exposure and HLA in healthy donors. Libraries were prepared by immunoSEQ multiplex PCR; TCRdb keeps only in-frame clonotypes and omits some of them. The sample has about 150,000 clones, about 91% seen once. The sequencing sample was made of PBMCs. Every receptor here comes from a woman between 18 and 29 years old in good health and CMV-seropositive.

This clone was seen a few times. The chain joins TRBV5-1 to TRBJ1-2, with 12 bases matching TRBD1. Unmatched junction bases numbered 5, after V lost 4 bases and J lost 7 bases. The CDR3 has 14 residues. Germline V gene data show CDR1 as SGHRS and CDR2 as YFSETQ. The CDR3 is CASSPGTGGLGYTF. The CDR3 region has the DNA TGCGCCAGCAGCCCCGGGACAGGGGGCCTTGGCTACACCTTC. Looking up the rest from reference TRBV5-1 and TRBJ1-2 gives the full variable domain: KAGVTQTPRYLIKTRGQQVTLSCSPISGHRSVSWYQQTPGQGLQFLFEYFSETQRNKGNFPGRFSGRQFSNSRSEMNVSTLELGDSALYLCASSPGTGGLGYTFGSGTRLTVV.

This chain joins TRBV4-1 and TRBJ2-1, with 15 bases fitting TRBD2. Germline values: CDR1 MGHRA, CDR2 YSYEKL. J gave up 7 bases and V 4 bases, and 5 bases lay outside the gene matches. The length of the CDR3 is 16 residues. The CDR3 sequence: CASSLRTSGGANEQFF. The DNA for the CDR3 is TGCGCCAGCAGCCTTAGGACTAGCGGGGGGGCAAATGAGCAGTTCTTC.

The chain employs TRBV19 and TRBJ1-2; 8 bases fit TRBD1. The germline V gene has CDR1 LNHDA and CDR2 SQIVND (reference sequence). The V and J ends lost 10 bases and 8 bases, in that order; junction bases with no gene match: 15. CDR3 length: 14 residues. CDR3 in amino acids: CATLGTGLRVGYTF. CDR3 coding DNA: TGTGCCACTCTAGGGACAGGTCTCCGGGTGGGCTACACCTTC.

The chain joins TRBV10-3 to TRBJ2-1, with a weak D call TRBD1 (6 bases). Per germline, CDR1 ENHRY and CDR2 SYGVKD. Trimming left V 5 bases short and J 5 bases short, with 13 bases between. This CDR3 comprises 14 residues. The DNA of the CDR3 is TGTGCCATCAGTAGGGGGAAGCTCGACAATGAGCAGTTCTTC. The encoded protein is CAISRGKLDNEQFF.

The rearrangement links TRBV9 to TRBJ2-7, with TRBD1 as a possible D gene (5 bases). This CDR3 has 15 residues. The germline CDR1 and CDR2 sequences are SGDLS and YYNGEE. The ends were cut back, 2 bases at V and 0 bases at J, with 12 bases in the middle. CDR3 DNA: TGTGCCAGCAGCGTCGGACACGGAAGCTCCTACGAGCAGTACTTC. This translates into CASSVGHGSSYEQYF. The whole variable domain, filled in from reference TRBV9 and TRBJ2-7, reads DSGVTQTPKHLITATGQRVTLRCSPRSGDLSVYWYQQSLDQGLQFLIQYYNGEERAKGNILERFSAQQFPDLHSELNLSSLELGDSALYFCASSVGHGSSYEQYFGPGTRLTVT.

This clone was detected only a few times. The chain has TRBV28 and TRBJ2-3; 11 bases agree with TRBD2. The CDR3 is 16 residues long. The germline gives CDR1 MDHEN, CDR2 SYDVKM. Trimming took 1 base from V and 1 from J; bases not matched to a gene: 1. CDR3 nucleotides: TGTGCCAGCAGTTTATCACTAGCGGGGGGCACAGATACGCAGTATTTT. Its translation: CASSLSLAGGTDTQYF.

DNA for the CDR3: TGTGCCAGCAGCCCCACAGGGGACTATGGCTACACCTTC. Its protein is CASSPTGDYGYTF. The chain joins TRBV7-6 to TRBJ1-2, with 7 bases fitting TRBD1. V was clipped by 5 bases and J by 3 bases; unmatched bases: 3. The CDR3 has 13 residues. The germline V gene encodes CDR1 SGHVS and CDR2 FNYEAQ.

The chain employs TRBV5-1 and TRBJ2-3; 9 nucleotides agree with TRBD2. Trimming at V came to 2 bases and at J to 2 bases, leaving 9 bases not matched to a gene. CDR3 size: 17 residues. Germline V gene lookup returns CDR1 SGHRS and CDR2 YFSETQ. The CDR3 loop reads CASSLRLRGGLTDTQYF. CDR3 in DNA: TGCGCCAGCAGCTTAAGGCTGCGGGGGGGCCTCACAGATACGCAGTATTTT.